The 14 T cell receptor beta chains below were found in one sample sequenced in a study of blood T cell repertoires in COVID-19. The repertoire was sequenced with immunoSEQ multiplex PCR; TCRdb's copy has only in-frame clones and lacks some. The data show roughly 280,000 clones, more than 75% seen once. Sequenced: peripheral blood. These receptors all stem from a woman aged 60-70 years with COVID-19, enrolled during active disease.

The V gene is TRBV2, the J gene TRBJ2-2; D might be TRBD1 (5 bases). Trimming took 3 bases from V and 6 from J, leaving 11 bases between them. Germline CDR1 and CDR2: SNHLY and FYNNEI. This CDR3 comprises 14 residues. The DNA of the CDR3 is TGTGCCAGCAGTGAGCTCAGGGTTTCCGGGGAGCTGTTTTTT. Its translation is CASSELRVSGELFF.

The rearrangement links TRBV7-9 to TRBJ2-2; D call uncertain. CDR3 length: 14 amino acids. V lost 0 bases to trimming and J lost 7 bases, with 9 bases between them. Germline V gene lookup returns CDR1 SEHNR and CDR2 FQNEAQ (reference sequence). The CDR3 sequence is CASSLALRIGELFF. CDR3 bases: TGTGCCAGCAGCTTAGCGCTCAGGATCGGGGAGCTGTTTTTT.

This sequence joins TRBV2 and TRBJ2-7; perhaps TRBD1 as D (5 bases). Trimming took off 8 bases at V and 3 bases at J, with 8 bases between the two ends. The CDR3 spans 11 residues. The germline V gene has CDR1 SNHLY and CDR2 FYNNEI. The CDR3 protein is CASHRSYEQYF. The CDR3, as DNA: TGTGCCAGCCACAGGAGCTACGAGCAGTACTTC.

V and J are TRBV19 and TRBJ1-2; no clear D gene. Trimming shortened V by 6 bases and J by 7 bases, and 15 bases separated the two germline ends. Per germline, CDR1 LNHDA and CDR2 SQIVND (reference sequence). The CDR3 spans 13 residues. The CDR3 nucleotides read TGTGCCAGTAGCTCCGGGAGGACTATTGGCTACACCTTC. Translating it yields CASSSGRTIGYTF. The variable domain in full, with the rest retrieved from reference TRBV19 and TRBJ1-2, is DGGITQSPKYLFRKEGQNVTLSCEQNLNHDAMYWYRQDPGQGLRLIYYSQIVNDFQKGDIAEGYSVSREKKESFPLTVTSAQKNPTAFYLCASSSGRTIGYTFGSGTRLTVV.

This rearrangement joins TRBV6-2 or TRBV6-3 to TRBJ1-5; 9 bases are a match to TRBD1. The CDR3 loop spans 18 amino acids. Trimming took 2 bases from V and 7 from J; bases not matched to a gene: 15. CDR1 and CDR2 from the germline V gene are MNHEY and SVGEGT. The CDR3 is CASSYRSPGTGIGQPQHF. DNA for the CDR3: TGTGCCAGCAGTTACCGGAGTCCCGGGACAGGGATCGGGCAGCCCCAGCATTTT.

This clone showed up just a few times. The chain couples TRBV19 to TRBJ1-2; D is perhaps TRBD1 (6 bases). Between the trimmed V and J ends, which lost 6 bases and 3 bases, there was a span of 20 bases. This CDR3 region has 16 residues. Per germline, CDR1 LNHDA and CDR2 SQIVND (reference sequence). The CDR3 sequence: CASRRGGMSGHYGYTF. CDR3 DNA sequence: TGTGCCAGTAGACGAGGGGGAATGTCCGGGCACTATGGCTACACCTTC.

This chain links TRBV6-1 with TRBJ1-1; 12 nucleotides match TRBD1. V trimming: 3 bases; J trimming: 1 base; junction bases outside the gene matches: 0. This CDR3 is built from 15 residues. Germline CDR1 is MNHNS and CDR2 is SASEGT. Here the CDR3 reads CASSEGQGANTEAFF. In DNA, the CDR3 is TGTGCCAGCAGTGAGGGACAGGGGGCGAACACTGAAGCTTTCTTT.

The chain uses TRBV12-2 and TRBJ2-6; TRBD1, as called in the table, went unchecked against the DNA. TRBV12-2 is a recognized pseudogene. There are 16 residues in the CDR3. CDR3 region: CASRFPRTGGANVLTF. CDR3 nucleotide sequence: TGTGCAAGTCGCTTCCCTCGGACAGGTGGGGCCAACGTCCTGACTTTC.

The V call is TRBV14, the J call TRBJ2-3; a weak D match, TRBD2 (5 bases). This CDR3 has 16 residues. Germline CDR1 is SGHDN and CDR2 is FVKESK. Trimming pared 4 bases from V and 4 bases from J, leaving 18 bases between. The DNA for the CDR3 is TGTGCCAGCAGCCGGTATCTAGCATTCGGTGCAGATACGCAGTATTTT. Translation gives CASSRYLAFGADTQYF.

V usage is TRBV19 and J usage is TRBJ1-5; D gene uncertain. V was shortened by 1 base and J by 0 bases, with 4 bases between the two germline ends. This CDR3 contains 14 residues. The germline gives CDR1 LNHDA, CDR2 SQIVND (reference sequence). The CDR3 protein is CASSIAGSNQPQHF. Written as DNA, the CDR3 is TGTGCCAGTAGTATAGCAGGTAGCAATCAGCCCCAGCATTTT.

The chain employs TRBV11-3 and TRBJ2-1; D may be TRBD2 (6 bases). The V end lost 5 bases, the J end lost 0 bases, and 11 bases lay between the germline ends. The CDR3 length is 15 residues. Germline V gene data show CDR1 as SGHNT and CDR2 as YENEEA. CDR3 sequence (DNA): TGTGCCAGCAGCCCCCGGGGGAGCTCCTACAATGAGCAGTTCTTC. Encoded protein: CASSPRGSSYNEQFF.

This rearrangement joins TRBV29-1 to TRBJ2-7; tentatively, D is TRBD2 (6 bases). CDR1 and CDR2 (germline): SQVTM, ANQGSEA. Trimming removed 7 bases from V and 6 bases from J, with 13 bases in between. This CDR3 comprises 11 residues. The CDR3 loop is CSGAGTGEQYF. Written as DNA, the CDR3 is TGCAGCGGTGCAGGGACTGGCGAGCAGTACTTC.

The chain carries TRBV21-1 and TRBJ2-7; the D segment call TRBD2 is taken from the table without a DNA check. TRBV21-1 counts as a pseudogene. This CDR3 has 16 amino acids. The CDR3, as DNA: TGTGCCAGCAGCAACCCAGTGGGGGGGCTGATGGACGAGCAGTACTTC. Its translation is CASSNPVGGLMDEQYF.

The chain uses TRBV4-1 and TRBJ1-2; unclear D gene. The V end was cut by 1 base, the J end by 0 bases, with 6 bases between. CDR3 length: 14 amino acids. Germline CDR1 reads MGHRA; CDR2 reads YSYEKL. The CDR3 here is CASSQVAANYGYTF. DNA for the CDR3: TGCGCCAGCAGCCAAGTCGCGGCTAACTATGGCTACACCTTC.